These T cell receptor beta chains were read from a single sample in a study of early T cells in non-severe SARS-CoV-2 infection. In TCRdb, the 5' RACE reads were re-called with MiXCR into one record per CDR3 protein. The data show around 39,000 distinct CDR3 sequences, approximately 8% seen once. Here the sequenced sample was whole blood, taken at baseline. The source of these receptors is an adult who was a healthcare worker with PCR-confirmed SARS-CoV-2 infection or an uninfected control (not recorded which). Both conserved end residues are trimmed from each CDR3. Each record gives: CDR3 protein, J gene, V gene, clone size, CDR3 length, D gene. The D gene is left open where the match is weak. Not every row has a clone size; where given, it reads once, few, many or a size class.

CDR3: ASSLAPRGEYGYT; J: TRBJ1-2; V: TRBV12-3/TRBV12-4; size: few; length: 13; D: -
CDR3: ASSLTPTDTEAF; J: TRBJ1-1; V: TRBV7-3; size: many; length: 12; D: -
CDR3: ASSTNPRVFGANVLT; J: TRBJ2-6; V: TRBV11-2; size: few; length: 15; D: -
CDR3: AIKGQLNTEAF; J: TRBJ1-1; V: TRBV10-3; size: few; length: 11; D: TRBD1
CDR3: ASSQLLAGGQETQY; J: TRBJ2-5; V: TRBV3-1; size: few; length: 14; D: TRBD2
CDR3: SAFRGGGSTDTQY; J: TRBJ2-3; V: TRBV20-1; size: few; length: 13; D: TRBD1
CDR3: ASSQEVEQETQY; J: TRBJ2-5; V: TRBV4-2; size: -; length: 12; D: -
CDR3: ASPGQGAYNEQF; J: TRBJ2-1; V: TRBV6-1; size: -; length: 12; D: TRBD1
CDR3: SARGQQRSTDTQY; J: TRBJ2-3; V: TRBV20-1; size: -; length: 13; D: -
CDR3: ASSLGTSGAYLSEQY; J: TRBJ2-7; V: TRBV13; size: -; length: 15; D: TRBD2
CDR3: ASSVAGMNEQY; J: TRBJ2-7; V: TRBV9; size: many; length: 11; D: -
CDR3: ASSSTGAEQY; J: TRBJ2-7; V: TRBV28; size: many; length: 10; D: TRBD1
CDR3: ASSPAGGGSYEQY; J: TRBJ2-7; V: TRBV28; size: many; length: 13; D: TRBD2
CDR3: ASSPRDGDNEQF; J: TRBJ2-1; V: TRBV18; size: -; length: 12; D: -
CDR3: ASSSPGEKLF; J: TRBJ1-4; V: TRBV28; size: many; length: 10; D: -
CDR3: ASSSVSGQETQY; J: TRBJ2-5; V: TRBV11-2; size: medium-sized; length: 12; D: -
CDR3: ASRWDRVGYGYT; J: TRBJ1-2; V: TRBV2; size: -; length: 12; D: TRBD1
CDR3: AIRDRDMNGYT; J: TRBJ1-2; V: TRBV10-3; size: many; length: 11; D: TRBD1
CDR3: SARGRLAGATNYEQY; J: TRBJ2-7; V: TRBV20-1; size: many; length: 15; D: TRBD2
CDR3: ASSIEGDSPVLAKNIQY; J: TRBJ2-4; V: TRBV19; size: many; length: 17; D: -
CDR3: ATTSSREYRGRETQY; J: TRBJ2-5; V: TRBV15; size: many; length: 15; D: TRBD1
CDR3: ASSYLRAQGLNEQF; J: TRBJ2-1; V: TRBV6-5; size: few; length: 14; D: -
CDR3: ASSPTWGDQETQY; J: TRBJ2-5; V: TRBV12-3/TRBV12-4; size: -; length: 13; D: -
CDR3: ASSLAGARTGNTIY; J: TRBJ1-3; V: TRBV7-2; size: -; length: 14; D: -
CDR3: ASSQDRENTEAF; J: TRBJ1-1; V: TRBV4-1; size: many; length: 12; D: -
CDR3: ASSPKARDTEAF; J: TRBJ1-1; V: TRBV27; size: many; length: 12; D: -
CDR3: ASSYSAERNSPLH; J: TRBJ1-6; V: TRBV6-2/TRBV6-3; size: -; length: 13; D: -
CDR3: ASSQGGQRVNPGELF; J: TRBJ2-2; V: TRBV4-3; size: many; length: 15; D: -
CDR3: ASSLDWGLLSKPDTQY; J: TRBJ2-3; V: TRBV12-3/TRBV12-4; size: few; length: 16; D: -
CDR3: ASSVTSGSYNEQF; J: TRBJ2-1; V: TRBV7-2; size: -; length: 13; D: TRBD2
CDR3: ASSYGEGGEQF; J: TRBJ2-1; V: TRBV6-5; size: few; length: 11; D: -
CDR3: SARDTGHETEAF; J: TRBJ1-1; V: TRBV20-1; size: many; length: 12; D: -
CDR3: SARATGTPTTFNYGYT; J: TRBJ1-2; V: TRBV20-1; size: many; length: 16; D: -
CDR3: AWSPGTGKGAEAF; J: TRBJ1-1; V: TRBV30; size: -; length: 13; D: -
CDR3: ASSLRVGGTDTQY; J: TRBJ2-3; V: TRBV7-3; size: many; length: 13; D: -
CDR3: ASSFKRDLRPNEQF; J: TRBJ2-1; V: TRBV7-8; size: -; length: 14; D: -
CDR3: AISEERTGINFPDTQY; J: TRBJ2-3; V: TRBV10-3; size: -; length: 16; D: TRBD1
CDR3: ASSLAATGELF; J: TRBJ2-2; V: TRBV7-9; size: few; length: 11; D: -
CDR3: ASSPNIVASEQY; J: TRBJ2-7; V: TRBV7-6; size: many; length: 12; D: -
CDR3: ASSYGQGYGYT; J: TRBJ1-2; V: TRBV5-1; size: -; length: 11; D: TRBD1
CDR3: ASSQGGDYEQY; J: TRBJ2-7; V: TRBV4-1; size: few; length: 11; D: -
CDR3: AWSVELNTEAF; J: TRBJ1-1; V: TRBV30; size: few; length: 11; D: -
CDR3: SVSQGIDTQY; J: TRBJ2-3; V: TRBV29-1; size: many; length: 10; D: -
CDR3: ASSHRQGEADTQY; J: TRBJ2-3; V: TRBV7-6; size: few; length: 13; D: TRBD1
CDR3: ASSYYRDQPQH; J: TRBJ1-5; V: TRBV6-5; size: few; length: 11; D: -